These 4 T cell receptor beta chains originate from one sample sequenced in a study of high-grade serous ovarian cancer treatment subgroups. The tumor samples were collected prior to definitive surgery or chemotherapy. Here immunoSEQ multiplex PCR was the method, and the copy in TCRdb shows in-frame clones only, minus some. The data contain about 1,200 clones, approximately 67% of them singletons. The source material was tumor tissue. The receptors stem from a human donor with high-grade serous ovarian cancer.

This clone was recorded once. The chain has TRBV7-2 and TRBJ1-4; tentative D call: TRBD1 (5 bases). The CDR3 covers 16 residues. Germline CDR1 is SGHTA and CDR2 is FQGNSA. The V and J ends lost 2 bases and 6 bases respectively, with 16 bases between them. Written as DNA, the CDR3 is TGTGCCAGCAGCTTAATGGGGGGAGGCATGGATGAAAAACTGTTTTTT. This encodes CASSLMGGGMDEKLFF.

This clone was detected only once. The chain uses TRBV30 and TRBJ1-2; 9 nucleotides line up with TRBD1. The J segment lost 4 bases and the V segment lost 2 bases, leaving 14 bases of the junction unmatched. CDR1 is GTSNPN and CDR2 is SVGIG in the germline V gene (reference sequence). There are 17 residues in the CDR3. CDR3 nucleotides: TGTGCCTGGAGTTACTATCGCGGAGGGACAGGGCTCTATGGCTACACCTTC. Translation gives CAWSYYRGGTGLYGYTF.

This chain connects TRBV7-9 to TRBJ2-7; 11 positions agree with TRBD2. The CDR3 runs to 16 residues. Germline lookup yields CDR1 SEHNR and CDR2 FQNEAQ (reference sequence). Losses at the gene ends were 3 bases for V and 2 bases for J; bases not matched to a gene: 6. The CDR3 loop is CASSFASGGYPYEQYF. CDR3 DNA sequence: TGTGCCAGCAGCTTCGCTAGCGGGGGGTACCCCTACGAGCAGTACTTC.

This chain joins TRBV10-3 and TRBJ2-3, with 7 positions matching TRBD2. CDR1 is ENHRY, CDR2 SYGVKD, per germline. The junction had 13 bases not matched to a gene; V was cut back by 8 bases and J by 5 bases. This CDR3 contains 15 residues. The CDR3 spells CAIAPEVGGGDTQYF. CDR3 DNA sequence: TGTGCCATCGCGCCGGAAGTGGGCGGGGGAGATACGCAGTATTTT.